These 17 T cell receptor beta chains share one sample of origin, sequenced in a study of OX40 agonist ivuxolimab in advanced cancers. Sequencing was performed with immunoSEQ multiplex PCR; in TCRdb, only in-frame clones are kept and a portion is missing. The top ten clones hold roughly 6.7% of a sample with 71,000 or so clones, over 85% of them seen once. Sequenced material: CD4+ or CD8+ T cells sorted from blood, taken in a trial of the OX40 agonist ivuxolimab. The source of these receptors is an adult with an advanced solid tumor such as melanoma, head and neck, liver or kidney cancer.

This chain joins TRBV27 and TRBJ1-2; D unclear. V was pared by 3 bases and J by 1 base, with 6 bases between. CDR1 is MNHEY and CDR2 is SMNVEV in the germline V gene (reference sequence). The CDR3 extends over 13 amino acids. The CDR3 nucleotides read TGTGCCAGCAGTTTGGGCATTAACTATGGCTACACCTTC. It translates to CASSLGINYGYTF.

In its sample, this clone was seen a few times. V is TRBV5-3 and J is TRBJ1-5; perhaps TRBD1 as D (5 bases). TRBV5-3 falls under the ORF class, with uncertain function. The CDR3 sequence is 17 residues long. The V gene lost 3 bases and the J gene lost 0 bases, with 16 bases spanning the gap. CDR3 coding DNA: TGTGCCAGAAGCTCGAACACAACAGGAAATAGCAATCAGCCCCAGCATTTT. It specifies CARSSNTTGNSNQPQHF.

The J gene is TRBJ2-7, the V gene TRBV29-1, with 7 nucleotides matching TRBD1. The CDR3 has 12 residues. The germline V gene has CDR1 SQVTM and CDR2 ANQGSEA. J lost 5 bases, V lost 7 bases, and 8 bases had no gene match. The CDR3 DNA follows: TGCAGCGGAGCGACAGGGAACCACGAGCAGTACTTC. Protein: CSGATGNHEQYF.

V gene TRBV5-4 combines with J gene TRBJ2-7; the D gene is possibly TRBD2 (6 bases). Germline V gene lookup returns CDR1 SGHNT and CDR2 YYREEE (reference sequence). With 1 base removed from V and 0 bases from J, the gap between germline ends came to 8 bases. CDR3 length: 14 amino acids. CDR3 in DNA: TGTGCCAGCAGCTTGAGACTAGGCTCCTACGAGCAGTACTTC. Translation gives CASSLRLGSYEQYF.

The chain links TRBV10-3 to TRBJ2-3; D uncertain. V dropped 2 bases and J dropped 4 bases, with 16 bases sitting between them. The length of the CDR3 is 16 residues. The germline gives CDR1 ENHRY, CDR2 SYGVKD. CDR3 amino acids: CAISEAGMERADTQYF. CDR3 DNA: TGTGCCATCAGTGAGGCCGGTATGGAAAGGGCAGATACGCAGTATTTT.

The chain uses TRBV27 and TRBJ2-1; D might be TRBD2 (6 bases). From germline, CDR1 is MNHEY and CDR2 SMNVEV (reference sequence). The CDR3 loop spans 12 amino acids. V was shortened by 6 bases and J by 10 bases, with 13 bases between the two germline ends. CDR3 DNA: TGTGCCAGCAGCATGGGGGGTGGGGAGCAGTTCTTC. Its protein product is CASSMGGGEQFF.

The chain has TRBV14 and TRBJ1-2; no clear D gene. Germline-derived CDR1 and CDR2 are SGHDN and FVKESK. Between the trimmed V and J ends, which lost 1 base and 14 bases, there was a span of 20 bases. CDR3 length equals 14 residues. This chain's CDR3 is CASSQGYGVLKETF. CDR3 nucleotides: TGTGCCAGCAGCCAAGGGTACGGGGTATTGAAAGAAACCTTC.

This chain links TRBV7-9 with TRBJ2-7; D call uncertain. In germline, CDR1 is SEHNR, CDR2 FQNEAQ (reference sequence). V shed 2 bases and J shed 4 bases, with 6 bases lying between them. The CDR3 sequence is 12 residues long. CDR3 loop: CASSLQVYEQYF. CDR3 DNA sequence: TGTGCCAGCAGCTTACAGGTGTACGAGCAGTACTTC. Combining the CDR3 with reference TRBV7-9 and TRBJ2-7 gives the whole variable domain DTGVSQNPRHKITKRGQNVTFRCDPISEHNRLYWYRQTLGQGPEFLTYFQNEAQLEKSRLLSDRFSAERPKGSFSTLEIQRTEQGDSAMYLCASSLQVYEQYFGPGTRLTVT.

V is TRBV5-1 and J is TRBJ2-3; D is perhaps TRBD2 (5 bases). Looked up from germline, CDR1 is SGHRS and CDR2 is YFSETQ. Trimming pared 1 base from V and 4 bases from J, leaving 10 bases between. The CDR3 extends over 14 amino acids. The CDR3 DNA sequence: TGCGCCAGCAGCTTGTTTGGAGCGGCAGATACGCAGTATTTT. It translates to CASSLFGAADTQYF.

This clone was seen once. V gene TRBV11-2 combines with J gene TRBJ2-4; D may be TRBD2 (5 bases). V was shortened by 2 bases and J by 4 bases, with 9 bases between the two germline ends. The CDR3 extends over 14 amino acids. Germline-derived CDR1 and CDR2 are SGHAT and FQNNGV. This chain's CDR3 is CASSLRGHKNIQYF. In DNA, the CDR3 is TGTGCCAGCAGCTTACGAGGGCATAAAAACATTCAGTACTTC.

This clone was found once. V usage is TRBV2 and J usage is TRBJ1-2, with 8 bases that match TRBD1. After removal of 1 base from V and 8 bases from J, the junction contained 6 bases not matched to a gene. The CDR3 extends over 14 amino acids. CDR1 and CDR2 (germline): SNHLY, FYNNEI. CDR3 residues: CASSEGQGFWGYTF. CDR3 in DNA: TGTGCCAGCAGTGAAGGACAGGGGTTTTGGGGCTACACCTTC.

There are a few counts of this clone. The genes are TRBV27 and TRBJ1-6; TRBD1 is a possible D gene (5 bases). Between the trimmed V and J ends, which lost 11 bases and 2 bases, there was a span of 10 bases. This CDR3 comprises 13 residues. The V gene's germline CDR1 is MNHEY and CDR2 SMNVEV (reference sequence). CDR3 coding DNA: TGTGCCCACGGGGCACCCTATAATTCACCCCTCCACTTT. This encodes CAHGAPYNSPLHF.

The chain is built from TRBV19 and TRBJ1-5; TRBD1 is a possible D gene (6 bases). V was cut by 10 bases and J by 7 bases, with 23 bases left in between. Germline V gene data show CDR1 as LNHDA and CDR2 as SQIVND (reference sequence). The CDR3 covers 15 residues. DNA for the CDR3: TGTGCCACCTCAGATCTTGACAGGCTGGGACAGCCCCAGCATTTT. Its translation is CATSDLDRLGQPQHF. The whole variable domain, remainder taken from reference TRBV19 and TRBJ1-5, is DGGITQSPKYLFRKEGQNVTLSCEQNLNHDAMYWYRQDPGQGLRLIYYSQIVNDFQKGDIAEGYSVSREKKESFPLTVTSAQKNPTAFYLCATSDLDRLGQPQHFGDGTRLSIL.

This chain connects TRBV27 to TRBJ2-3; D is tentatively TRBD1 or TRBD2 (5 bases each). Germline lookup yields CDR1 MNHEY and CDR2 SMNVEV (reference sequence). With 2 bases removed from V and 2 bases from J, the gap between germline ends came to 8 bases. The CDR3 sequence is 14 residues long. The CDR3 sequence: CASSLGTLTDTQYF. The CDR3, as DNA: TGTGCCAGCAGTTTAGGGACCCTCACAGATACGCAGTATTTT.

CDR3 in DNA: TGTGCCAGCAGTTTATCGTGGAACACTGAAGCTTTCTTT. Its protein product is CASSLSWNTEAFF. The chain joins TRBV27 to TRBJ1-1, with no clear D. The ends were cut back, 0 bases at V and 1 base at J, with 3 bases in the middle. CDR3 length: 13 amino acids. Germline V gene sequence: CDR1 MNHEY, CDR2 SMNVEV (reference sequence).

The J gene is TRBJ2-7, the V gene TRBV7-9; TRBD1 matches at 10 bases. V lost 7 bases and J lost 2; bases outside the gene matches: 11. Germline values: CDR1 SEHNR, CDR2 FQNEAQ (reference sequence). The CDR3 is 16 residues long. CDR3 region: CASTRTGGIEAYEQYF. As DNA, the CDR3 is TGTGCCAGCACCAGGACAGGGGGTATAGAAGCCTACGAGCAGTACTTC.

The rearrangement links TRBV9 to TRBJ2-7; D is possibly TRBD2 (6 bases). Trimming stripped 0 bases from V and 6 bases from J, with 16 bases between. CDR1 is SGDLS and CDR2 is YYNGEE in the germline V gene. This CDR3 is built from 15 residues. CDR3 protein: CASSVVPEGTGEQYF. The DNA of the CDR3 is TGTGCCAGCAGCGTAGTACCGGAGGGAACAGGCGAGCAGTACTTC.